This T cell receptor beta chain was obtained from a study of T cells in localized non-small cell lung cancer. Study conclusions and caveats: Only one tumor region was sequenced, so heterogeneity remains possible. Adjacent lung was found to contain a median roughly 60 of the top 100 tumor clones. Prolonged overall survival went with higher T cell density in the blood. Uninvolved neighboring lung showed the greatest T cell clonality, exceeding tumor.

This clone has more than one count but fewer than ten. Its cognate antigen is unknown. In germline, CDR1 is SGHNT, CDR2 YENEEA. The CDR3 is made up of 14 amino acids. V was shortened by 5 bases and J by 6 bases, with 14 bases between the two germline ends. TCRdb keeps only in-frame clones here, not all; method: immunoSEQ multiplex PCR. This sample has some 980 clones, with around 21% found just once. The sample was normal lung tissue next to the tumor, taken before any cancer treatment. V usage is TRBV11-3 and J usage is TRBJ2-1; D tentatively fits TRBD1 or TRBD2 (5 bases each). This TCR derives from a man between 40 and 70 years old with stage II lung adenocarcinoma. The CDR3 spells CASSGFGGGNEQFF. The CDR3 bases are TGTGCCAGCAGCGGGTTTGGGGGTGGCAATGAGCAGTTCTTC.